This passage covers 15 T cell receptor beta chains from one sample sequenced in a study of cytomegalovirus exposure and HLA in healthy donors. 13 Jbeta primers and 60 Vbeta primers were used for the PCR. Clones were sequenced by immunoSEQ multiplex PCR, and TCRdb holds only the in-frame ones, with some missing. The table has tens of thousands of clones, about 71% seen once; the top ten hold approximately 20%. The sample consisted of PBMCs. These receptors all stem from a woman aged 45-65 years in good health and CMV-seropositive.

This clone showed up just once. Other DNA sequences in the sample encode the same CDR3. The gene calls are TRBV19 and TRBJ1-1; D is perhaps TRBD1 (5 bases). CDR3 size: 14 residues. Germline CDR1 LNHDA, CDR2 SQIVND (reference sequence). Trimming pared 4 bases from V and 0 bases from J, leaving 9 bases between. The CDR3 sequence is CASSRGGMNTEAFF. CDR3 nucleotides: TGTGCCAGTAGTAGGGGGGGTATGAACACTGAAGCTTTCTTT. Drawing the rest from reference TRBV19 and TRBJ1-1, the complete variable domain is DGGITQSPKYLFRKEGQNVTLSCEQNLNHDAMYWYRQDPGQGLRLIYYSQIVNDFQKGDIAEGYSVSREKKESFPLTVTSAQKNPTAFYLCASSRGGMNTEAFFGQGTRLTVV.

The CDR3: CASSRDRGLNQPQHF. The CDR3 DNA reads TGTGCCAGCAGTCGAGACAGGGGGTTGAATCAGCCCCAGCATTTT. The V call is TRBV6-5, the J call TRBJ1-5; 9 nucleotides align to TRBD1. After removal of 5 bases from V and 4 bases from J, the junction contained 6 bases not matched to a gene. The CDR3 loop spans 15 amino acids. Germline CDR1 MNHEY, CDR2 SVGAGI.

This sequence joins TRBV7-3 and TRBJ2-3; a weak D match, TRBD1 (5 bases). The V end lost 2 bases, the J end lost 5 bases, and 14 bases lay between the germline ends. CDR1 SGHTA and CDR2 FQGTGA come from the germline V gene. The CDR3 length is 15 residues. The CDR3 DNA reads TGTGCCAGCAGCTTACTGGCAGGGTTTGGAGATACGCAGTATTTT. Translation: CASSLLAGFGDTQYF.

The chain carries TRBV10-2 and TRBJ1-2; 7 bases are shared with TRBD1. CDR1 is WSHSY and CDR2 is SAAADI in the germline V gene. Trimming removed 6 bases from V and 7 bases from J; junction bases left unmatched: 8. This CDR3 has 13 amino acids. The CDR3 DNA sequence: TGCGCCAGCAGCCCCAGGGGGGCGGGTGGCTACACCTTC. Translated, it gives CASSPRGAGGYTF.

This chain connects TRBV21-1 to TRBJ1-5; the table gives TRBD1 as D, unverified against the DNA. TRBV21-1 represents a pseudogene. CDR3 size: 19 residues. CDR3 in DNA: TGTGCCAGCAGGGGGACCAGGGACAGGCGATTAAATAGCAATCAGCCCCAGCATTTT. Translating gives CASRGTRDRRLNSNQPQHF.

The chain recombines TRBV27 with TRBJ1-5; 8 bases are a match to TRBD1. This CDR3 has 12 amino acids. Germline CDR1 and CDR2: MNHEY and SMNVEV (reference sequence). The ends lost 9 bases at V and 7 bases at J; junction bases unmatched: 5. The CDR3 reads CASQGAGQPQHF. The DNA of the CDR3 is TGTGCCAGTCAGGGGGCAGGACAGCCCCAGCATTTT.

This clone was seen only once. This chain uses TRBV5-5 with TRBJ2-7; 8 bases fit TRBD1. Trimming took 2 bases from V and 1 from J; bases not matched to a gene: 8. This CDR3 has 16 residues. Germline CDR1 is SGHKS and CDR2 is YYEKEE (reference sequence). The CDR3 here is CASSLLGQGKSYEQYF. The CDR3 bases are TGTGCCAGCAGCTTACTAGGACAGGGAAAATCCTACGAGCAGTACTTC.

V gene TRBV7-2 combines with J gene TRBJ1-1; no definite D call. In germline, CDR1 is SGHTA, CDR2 FQGNSA. V lost 4 bases and J 3 bases, leaving 15 bases between the germline ends. The length of the CDR3 is 15 residues. The CDR3 here is CASSSSLSPYTEAFF. The CDR3 DNA reads TGTGCCAGCAGCTCATCCTTGAGCCCGTACACTGAAGCTTTCTTT. The full variable domain, with the rest looked up from reference TRBV7-2 and TRBJ1-1, is GAGVSQSPSNKVTEKGKDVELRCDPISGHTALYWYRQSLGQGLEFLIYFQGNSAPDKSGLPSDRFSAERTGGSVSTLTIQRTQQEDSAVYLCASSSSLSPYTEAFFGQGTRLTVV.

In its sample, this clone was seen once. This chain joins TRBV29-1 and TRBJ1-1; TRBD1 might be the D (5 bases). CDR3 size: 13 residues. Germline assignment: CDR1 SQVTM and CDR2 ANQGSEA. Trimming took off 4 bases at V and 4 bases at J, with 13 bases between the two ends. The CDR3 reads CSVGGEYFTEAFF. The CDR3 DNA reads as TGCAGCGTTGGGGGGGAATACTTCACTGAAGCTTTCTTT.

The J gene is TRBJ2-7, the V gene TRBV7-2, with D tentatively TRBD2 (6 bases). Germline V lookup: CDR1 SGHTA, CDR2 FQGNSA. V lost 1 base to trimming and J lost 2 bases, with 15 bases between them. This CDR3 has 16 amino acids. The CDR3 DNA follows: TGTGCCAGCAGCTTAGTCATGTCGGCGGGACCCTACGAGCAGTACTTC. Amino acid sequence: CASSLVMSAGPYEQYF.

The V gene is TRBV7-2, the J gene TRBJ1-2, with D possibly matching TRBD1 (6 bases). This CDR3 has 15 amino acids. Between the trimmed V and J ends, which lost 5 bases and 4 bases, there was a span of 17 bases. Germline V gives CDR1 SGHTA, CDR2 FQGNSA. The CDR3 loop reads CASSQIRGSGYGYTF. The CDR3 coding sequence is TGTGCCAGCAGCCAAATCAGGGGTTCGGGCTATGGCTACACCTTC.

The V gene is TRBV29-1, the J gene TRBJ2-1, with 10 bases identical to TRBD2. The junction had 2 bases not matched to a gene; V was cut back by 5 bases and J by 10 bases. Germline-derived CDR1 and CDR2 are SQVTM and ANQGSEA. The CDR3 runs 11 residues. The chain's CDR3 is CSVSGGVEQFF. The DNA for the CDR3 is TGCAGCGTTAGCGGGGGGGTCGAGCAGTTCTTC.

This clone was detected only once. The chain joins TRBV7-2 to TRBJ2-5; TRBD2 matches 11 bases. With V trimmed by 1 base and J by 6 bases, 7 bases remained unmatched. The CDR3 sequence is 16 residues long. The germline V gene encodes CDR1 SGHTA and CDR2 FQGNSA. In nucleotides, the CDR3 is TGTGCCAGCAGCTTAGGACTAGCGGGGCGGGGAAAGACCCAGTACTTC. This gives the protein CASSLGLAGRGKTQYF. The entire variable domain, with the rest obtained from reference TRBV7-2 and TRBJ2-5, is as follows: GAGVSQSPSNKVTEKGKDVELRCDPISGHTALYWYRQSLGQGLEFLIYFQGNSAPDKSGLPSDRFSAERTGGSVSTLTIQRTQQEDSAVYLCASSLGLAGRGKTQYFGPGTRLLVL.

The chain recombines TRBV29-1 with TRBJ2-5, with TRBD2 as a possible D gene (6 bases). V lost 6 bases and J lost 5, with 10 bases in between. The CDR3 consists of 11 residues. Looked up from germline, CDR1 is SQVTM and CDR2 is ANQGSEA. The CDR3 protein is CSVAGTETQYF. The CDR3 DNA is TGCAGCGTGGCGGGAACGGAGACCCAGTACTTC. The full variable domain, in which reference TRBV29-1 and TRBJ2-5 provide the parts outside the CDR3, is SAVISQKPSRDICQRGTSLTIQCQVDSQVTMMFWYRQQPGQSLTLIATANQGSEATYESGFVIDKFPISRPNLTFSTLTVSNMSPEDSSIYLCSVAGTETQYFGPGTRLLVL.

The rearrangement joins TRBV4-3 to TRBJ1-4; 8 bases line up with TRBD1. Germline trimming cut 0 bases from V and 8 bases from J; bases unmatched to any gene: 8. The CDR3 contains 16 residues. Germline V CDR1 and CDR2: LGHNA, YSLEER. DNA of the CDR3: TGCGCCAGCAGCCAAGACCTGACAGGGGCGAACGAAAAACTGTTTTTT. Amino acid sequence: CASSQDLTGANEKLFF.